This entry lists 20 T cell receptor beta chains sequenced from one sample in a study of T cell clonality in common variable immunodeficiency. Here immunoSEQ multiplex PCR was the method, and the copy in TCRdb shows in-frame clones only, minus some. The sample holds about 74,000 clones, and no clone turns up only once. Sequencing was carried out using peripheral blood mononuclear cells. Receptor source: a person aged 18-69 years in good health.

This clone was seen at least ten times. The covered CDR3 bases are TGCGCCAGCAGTCAGACAGGGGCCCCCTACGAG. This encodes CASSQTGAPYE. The whole CDR3 reads CASSQTGAPYEQYF. J is TRBJ2-7 and V is TRBV10-1; 8 nucleotides match TRBD1. Coverage ceases 3 residues before the CDR3 finishes, and the germline J gene fills in the end. The germline CDR1 and CDR2 sequences are WNHNN and SYGVQD (reference sequence). The CDR3 has 14 residues. Trimming removed 5 bases from V and 2 bases from J; junction bases left unmatched: 5.

CDR3 amino acids: CSANRGTSIYEQYF. Partial CDR3 DNA: TGCAGTGCGAACCGGGGGACTAGTATTTACGAG. V usage is TRBV20-1 and J usage is TRBJ2-7; 8 bases match TRBD2. The CDR3 end falls 3 residues outside the read, so it is completed with the germline J gene. CDR1 and CDR2 (germline): DFQATT, SNEGSKA (reference sequence). The CDR3 contains 14 residues. V dropped 6 bases and J dropped 4; count of bases not matched to a gene: 11.

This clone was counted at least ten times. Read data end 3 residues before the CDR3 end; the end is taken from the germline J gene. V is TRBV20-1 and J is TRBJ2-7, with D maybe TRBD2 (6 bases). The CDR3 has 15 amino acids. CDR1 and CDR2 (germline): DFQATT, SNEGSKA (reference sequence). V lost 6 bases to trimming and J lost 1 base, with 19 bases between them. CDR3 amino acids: CSALPIRDSSYEQYF. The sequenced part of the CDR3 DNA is TGCAGTGCATTACCCATTCGGGACTCTTCCTACGAG.

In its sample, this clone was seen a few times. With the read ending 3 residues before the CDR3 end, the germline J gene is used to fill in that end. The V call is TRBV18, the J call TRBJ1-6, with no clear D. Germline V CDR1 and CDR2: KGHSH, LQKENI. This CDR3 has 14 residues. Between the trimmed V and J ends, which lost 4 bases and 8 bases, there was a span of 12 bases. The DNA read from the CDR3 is TGTGCCAGCTCACTAGAGGGTTGGTATTCACCC. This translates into CASSLEGWYSP. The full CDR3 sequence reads CASSLEGWYSPLHF.

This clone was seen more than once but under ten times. The CDR3 DNA, read in part, is TGTGCCAGCAGCGAACAGGGGGTTGGAAACACC. Translated, it gives CASSEQGVGNT. The full CDR3 protein reads CASSEQGVGNTIYF. The chain couples TRBV7-8 to TRBJ1-3; 8 nucleotides agree with TRBD1. Read data end 3 residues before the CDR3 end; the end is taken from the germline J gene. This CDR3 contains 14 residues. CDR1 and CDR2 (germline): SGHVS, FQNEAQ. V was clipped by 5 bases and J by 3 bases; unmatched bases: 3. Full variable domain (missing parts from reference TRBV7-8 and TRBJ1-3): GAGVSQSPRYKVAKRGQDVALRCDPISGHVSLFWYQQALGQGPEFLTYFQNEAQLDKSGLPSDRFFAERPEGSVSTLKIQRTQQEDSAVYLCASSEQGVGNTIYFGEGSWLTVV.

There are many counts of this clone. The CDR3 here is CASSVGGLAGVWDEQFF. CDR3 DNA, as far as it was read: TGTGCCAGCAGCGTAGGTGGGCTAGCGGGAGTATGGGATGAG. The chain links TRBV9 to TRBJ2-1; TRBD2 agrees at 10 bases. The read falls 3 residues short of the CDR3 end, and the missing part is taken from the germline J gene. Germline assignment: CDR1 SGDLS and CDR2 YYNGEE. Trimming at V came to 0 bases and at J to 8 bases, leaving 11 bases not matched to a gene. The CDR3 totals 17 residues. The whole variable domain, filled in from reference TRBV9 and TRBJ2-1, reads DSGVTQTPKHLITATGQRVTLRCSPRSGDLSVYWYQQSLDQGLQFLIQYYNGEERAKGNILERFSAQQFPDLHSELNLSSLELGDSALYFCASSVGGLAGVWDEQFFGPGTRLTVL.

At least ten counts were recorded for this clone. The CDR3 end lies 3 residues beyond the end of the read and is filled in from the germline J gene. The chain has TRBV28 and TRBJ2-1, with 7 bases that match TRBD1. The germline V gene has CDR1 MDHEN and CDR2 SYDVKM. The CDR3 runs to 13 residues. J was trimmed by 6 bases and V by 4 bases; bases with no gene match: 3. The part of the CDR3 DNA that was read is TGTGCCAGCAGTTCTACAGGGGCCAATGAG. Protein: CASSSTGANE. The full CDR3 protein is CASSSTGANEQFF.

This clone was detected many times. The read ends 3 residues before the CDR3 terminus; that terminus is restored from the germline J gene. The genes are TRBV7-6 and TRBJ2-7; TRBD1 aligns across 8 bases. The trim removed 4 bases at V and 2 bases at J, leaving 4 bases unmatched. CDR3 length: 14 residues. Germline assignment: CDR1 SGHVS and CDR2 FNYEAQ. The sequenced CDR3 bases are TGTGCCAGCAGCTCGGGGACAGGCACCTACGAG. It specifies CASSSGTGTYE. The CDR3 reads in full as CASSSGTGTYEQYF. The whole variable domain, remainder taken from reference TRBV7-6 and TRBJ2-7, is GAGVSQSPRYKVTKRGQDVALRCDPISGHVSLYWYRQALGQGPEFLTYFNYEAQQDKSGLPNDRFSAERPEGSISTLTIQRTEQRDSAMYRCASSSGTGTYEQYFGPGTRLTVT.

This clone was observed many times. CDR3: CASSIGPVETQYF. CDR3 bases read: TGTGCCAGTAGTATAGGGCCCGTGGAGACC. This chain links TRBV19 with TRBJ2-5, with D unresolved. Read sequence stops 3 residues before the CDR3 end, and the germline J gene provides the missing end. V lost 1 base and J 5 bases, leaving 8 bases between the germline ends. The CDR3 extends over 13 amino acids. The germline V gene has CDR1 LNHDA and CDR2 SQIVND (reference sequence).

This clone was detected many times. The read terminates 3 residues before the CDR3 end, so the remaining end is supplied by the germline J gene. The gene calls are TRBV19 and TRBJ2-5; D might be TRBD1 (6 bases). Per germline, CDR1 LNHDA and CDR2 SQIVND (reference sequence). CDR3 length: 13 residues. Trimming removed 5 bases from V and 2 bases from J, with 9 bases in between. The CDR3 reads CASSGGRQETQYF. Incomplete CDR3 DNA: TGTGCCAGTAGTGGGGGCAGACAAGAGACC.

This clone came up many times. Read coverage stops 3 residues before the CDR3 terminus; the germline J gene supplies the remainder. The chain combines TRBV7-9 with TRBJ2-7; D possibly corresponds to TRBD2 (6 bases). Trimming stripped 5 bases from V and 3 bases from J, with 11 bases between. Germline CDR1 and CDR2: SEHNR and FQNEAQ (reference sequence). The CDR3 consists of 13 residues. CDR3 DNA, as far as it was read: TGTGCCAGCAGCCCGGGACTTAGCTACGAG. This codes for CASSPGLSYE. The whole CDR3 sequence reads CASSPGLSYEQYF.

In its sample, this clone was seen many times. The CDR3 DNA, read in part, is TGTGCCAGCGCCACTGGGCAGGCGGAGACC. Encoded protein: CASATGQAET. From start to end, the CDR3 is CASATGQAETQYF. The chain combines TRBV7-3 with TRBJ2-5; D gene ambiguous. The read ends 3 residues early relative to the CDR3; the germline J gene fills the gap. CDR1 and CDR2 from the germline V gene are SGHTA and FQGTGA. CDR3 length equals 13 residues. Trimming removed 8 bases from V and 5 bases from J, with 15 bases in between.

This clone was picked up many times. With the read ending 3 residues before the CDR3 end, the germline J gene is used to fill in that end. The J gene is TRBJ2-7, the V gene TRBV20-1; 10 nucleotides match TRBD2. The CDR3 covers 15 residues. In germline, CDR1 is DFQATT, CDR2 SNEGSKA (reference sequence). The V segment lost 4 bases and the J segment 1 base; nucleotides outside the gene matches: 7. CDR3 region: CSAILSGRPSYEQYF. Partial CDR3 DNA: TGCAGTGCTATCCTTAGCGGGAGGCCTTCCTACGAG.

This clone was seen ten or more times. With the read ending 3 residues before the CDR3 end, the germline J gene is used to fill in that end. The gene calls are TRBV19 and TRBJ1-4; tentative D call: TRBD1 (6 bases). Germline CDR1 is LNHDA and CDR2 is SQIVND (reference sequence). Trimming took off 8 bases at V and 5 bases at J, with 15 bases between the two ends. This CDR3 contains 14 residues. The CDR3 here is CASGTGPANEKLFF. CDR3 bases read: TGTGCCAGTGGTACAGGGCCGGCGAATGAAAAA. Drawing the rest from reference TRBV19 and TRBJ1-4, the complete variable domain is DGGITQSPKYLFRKEGQNVTLSCEQNLNHDAMYWYRQDPGQGLRLIYYSQIVNDFQKGDIAEGYSVSREKKESFPLTVTSAQKNPTAFYLCASGTGPANEKLFFGSGTQLSVL.

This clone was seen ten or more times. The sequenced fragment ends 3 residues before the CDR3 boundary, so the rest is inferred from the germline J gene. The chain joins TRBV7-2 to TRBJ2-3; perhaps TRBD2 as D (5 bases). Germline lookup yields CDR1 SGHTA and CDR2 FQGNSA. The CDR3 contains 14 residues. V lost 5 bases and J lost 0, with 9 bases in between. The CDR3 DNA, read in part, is TGTGCCAGCAGCCCCTGGACTAGCACAGATACG. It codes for CASSPWTSTDT. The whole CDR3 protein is CASSPWTSTDTQYF. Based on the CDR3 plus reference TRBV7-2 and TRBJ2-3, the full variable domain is GAGVSQSPSNKVTEKGKDVELRCDPISGHTALYWYRQSLGQGLEFLIYFQGNSAPDKSGLPSDRFSAERTGGSVSTLTIQRTQQEDSAVYLCASSPWTSTDTQYFGPGTRLTVL.

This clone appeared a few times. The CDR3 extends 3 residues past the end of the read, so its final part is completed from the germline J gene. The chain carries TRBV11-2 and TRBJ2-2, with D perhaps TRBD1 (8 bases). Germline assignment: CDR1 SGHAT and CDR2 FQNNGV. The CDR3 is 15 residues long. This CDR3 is CASSRDRGGYEKLFF. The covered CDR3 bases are TGTGCCAGCAGCCGAGACAGGGGAGGGTACGAAAAG.

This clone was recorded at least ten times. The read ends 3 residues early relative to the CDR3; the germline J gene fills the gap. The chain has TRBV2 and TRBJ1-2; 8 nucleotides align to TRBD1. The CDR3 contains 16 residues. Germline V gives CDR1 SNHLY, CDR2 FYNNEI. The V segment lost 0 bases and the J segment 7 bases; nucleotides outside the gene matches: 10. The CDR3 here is CASSEALPQGVVGYTF. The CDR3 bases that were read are TGTGCCAGCAGTGAAGCCCTTCCACAGGGGGTTGTTGGC. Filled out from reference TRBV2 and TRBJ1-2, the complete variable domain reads EPEVTQTPSHQVTQMGQEVILRCVPISNHLYFYWYRQILGQKVEFLVSFYNNEISEKSEIFDDQFSVERPDGSNFTLKIRSTKLEDSAMYFCASSEALPQGVVGYTFGSGTRLTVV.

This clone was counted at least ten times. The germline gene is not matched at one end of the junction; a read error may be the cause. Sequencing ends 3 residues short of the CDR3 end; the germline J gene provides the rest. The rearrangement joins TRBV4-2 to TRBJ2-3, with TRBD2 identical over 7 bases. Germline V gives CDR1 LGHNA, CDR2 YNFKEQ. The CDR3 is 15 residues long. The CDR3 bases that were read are TGCGCCAGCAGCCAAGAATCGCGGGAGATTGATACG. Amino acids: CASSQESREIDT. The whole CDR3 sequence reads CASSQESREIDTQYF.

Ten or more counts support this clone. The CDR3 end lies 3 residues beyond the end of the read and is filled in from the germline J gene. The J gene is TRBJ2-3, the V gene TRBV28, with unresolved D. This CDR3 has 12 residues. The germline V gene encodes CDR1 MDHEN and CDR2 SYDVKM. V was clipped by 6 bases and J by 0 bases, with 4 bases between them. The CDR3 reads CASRTSTDTQYF. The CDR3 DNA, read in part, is TGTGCCAGCAGGACTAGCACAGATACG.

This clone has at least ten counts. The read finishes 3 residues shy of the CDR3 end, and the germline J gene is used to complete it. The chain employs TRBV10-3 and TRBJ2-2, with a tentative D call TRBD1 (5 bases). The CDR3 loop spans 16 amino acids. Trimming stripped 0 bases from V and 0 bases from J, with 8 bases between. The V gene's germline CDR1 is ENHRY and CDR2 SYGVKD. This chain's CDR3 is CAISESKGPNTGELFF. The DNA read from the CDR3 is TGTGCCATCAGTGAGTCGAAGGGGCCGAACACCGGGGAG.